Listed below are T cell receptor beta chains from one sample, sequenced in a study of T cell repertoires in cytomegalovirus infection. A single record per CDR3 protein comes from TCRdb applying MiXCR to the reads. The table has roughly 990,000 distinct CDR3 sequences, about 33% seen once; the top ten hold roughly 13%. These receptors lack a known antigen. This specimen was cultured CD8+ T cells from PBMCs, taken from culture after CMV antigen stimulation. Receptors originate from a human donor in good health (CMV status not recorded). Some clones in this sample may be carry-over from other donors' samples. Both conserved end residues are part of each CDR3. The D gene is left open where the match is weak. Clone size is given for some rows only: seen once, a few or many times, or a class if the clone is expanded.

TGTGCCAGCAGCCTCGGGAGGGATCCCTCTGAAGCTTTCTTT	CASSLGRDPSEAFF	few	TRBJ1-1	TRBV13	.
TGTTCTACCTCTCGGACAGGGGAAAGGACAGATACGCAGTATTTT	CSTSRTGERTDTQYF	.	TRBJ2-3	TRBV10-3	TRBD1
TGTGCCATCAGTGAGTCATTAAGGGGACAGGGAATCGGAGAGACCCAGTACTTC	CAISESLRGQGIGETQYF	few	TRBJ2-5	TRBV10-3	TRBD1
TGCAGTGCTCCCGGCCCATTGGATACGCAGTATTTT	CSAPGPLDTQYF	.	TRBJ2-3	TRBV20-1	.
TGTGCCAGCAGTTTCGGCCGGGGAAACATTCAGTACTTC	CASSFGRGNIQYF	.	TRBJ2-4	TRBV27	.
TGTGCCAGCAGTGGCGGGGGACGCGAGCAGTACTTC	CASSGGGREQYF	few	TRBJ2-7	TRBV7-9	TRBD2
TGTGCCAGCAGTTTCGGGGGTCCGTCGAATAGAGGTGGCTACACCTTC	CASSFGGPSNRGGYTF	.	TRBJ1-2	TRBV27	.
TGTGCCAGCAGCTTAGCTTGGGGGAATGTCAATGAGCAGTTCTTC	CASSLAWGNVNEQFF	.	TRBJ2-1	TRBV7-2	.
TGTGCCAGCAGTATAAGCCTCGTGGGTCAGCCCCAGCATTTT	CASSISLVGQPQHF	few	TRBJ1-5	TRBV6-6	.
TGTGCCAGCAGCGGGAGCGGTTGGAACACCGGGGAGCTGTTTTTT	CASSGSGWNTGELFF	.	TRBJ2-2	TRBV9	.
TGTGCCAGCAGGGCAGGTGGGCCCCTTCGGGAGGAGACCCAGTACTTC	CASRAGGPLREETQYF	.	TRBJ2-5	TRBV2	.
TGTGCCAGCAGTTCCTCGGGGGGGCTCACCGGGGAGCTGTTTTTT	CASSSSGGLTGELFF	.	TRBJ2-2	TRBV6-5	TRBD2
TGCGCCAGCAGCTCGCCGGGGACCGTTGAGCAGTACTTC	CASSSPGTVEQYF	.	TRBJ2-7	TRBV5-1	.
TGTGCCAGCAGTTACGGACAGGTGGGAGGCACAGATACGCAGTATTTT	CASSYGQVGGTDTQYF	few	TRBJ2-3	TRBV6-6	TRBD1
TGTGCCAGCCCGGGCCAGGGGGCGCTCGGGGAGCTGTTTTTT	CASPGQGALGELFF	many	TRBJ2-2	TRBV7-8	TRBD1
TGTGCCACCAGCAGCCACCCGGGACGGGAACGCCAAGAGACCCAGTACTTC	CATSSHPGRERQETQYF	.	TRBJ2-5	TRBV15	.
TGTGCCAGCAGGCTGCACAGTCGTGAAGCTTTCTTT	CASRLHSREAFF	.	TRBJ1-1	TRBV6-6	.
TGCGCCAGCAGCCAGGGGGGGACAGGAGGTTTCCAAGAGACCCAGTACTTC	CASSQGGTGGFQETQYF	few	TRBJ2-5	TRBV4-3	.
TGTGCCATCAGTGAGGCTAGCGGGGGAGAGACCCAGTACTTC	CAISEASGGETQYF	few	TRBJ2-5	TRBV10-3	TRBD2
TGTGCCAGCGTTGGAGGAAACACCATATATTTT	CASVGGNTIYF	.	TRBJ1-3	TRBV5-5	.
TGTGCCAGCAGCCAAGAACAGGTCCCCAACTATGGCTACACCTTC	CASSQEQVPNYGYTF	.	TRBJ1-2	TRBV7-6	.
TGTGCCAGCAACACCCTAGCGGGGGGGGACACCGGGGAGCTGTTTTTT	CASNTLAGGDTGELFF	many	TRBJ2-2	TRBV12-3/TRBV12-4	TRBD2
TGTGCCAGCAGGCCGACGGGGGATACTGAAGCTTTCTTT	CASRPTGDTEAFF	few	TRBJ1-1	TRBV7-9	.
TGTGCCAGCAGTGAATATAGACTAGGGGCCCAGCATTTT	CASSEYRLGAQHF	.	TRBJ1-5	TRBV25-1	.
TGTGCCAGCAGCCCCCGGACGGGACAGATCGACTATGGCTACACCTTC	CASSPRTGQIDYGYTF	few	TRBJ1-2	TRBV7-9	TRBD1
TGTGCCAGCAGCTCCATGTTGCTGACAGTCGACTATGGCTACACCTTC	CASSSMLLTVDYGYTF	many	TRBJ1-2	TRBV7-9	.
TGCGCCAGCAGCGCCCACCTAGAGGTCACTGAAGCTTTCTTT	CASSAHLEVTEAFF	.	TRBJ1-1	TRBV4-1	.
TGTGCCAGCAAGGGAACCGGGGGCTACACCTTC	CASKGTGGYTF	.	TRBJ1-2	TRBV2	.
TGTGCCAGCAGTATCTCCGGGACTAACTACGAGCAGTACTTC	CASSISGTNYEQYF	.	TRBJ2-7	TRBV27	TRBD2
TGTGCCAGCAGCTTAATTGGCGGGGGGACCAACTACGAGCAGTACTTC	CASSLIGGGTNYEQYF	.	TRBJ2-7	TRBV7-9	TRBD2
TGTGCCAGCAGCGGAGGGGGTTACAATCAGCCCCAGCATTTT	CASSGGGYNQPQHF	few	TRBJ1-5	TRBV5-6	.
TGTGCCAGCAGCGGGTCGGGAGCCTCCTACGAGCAGTACTTC	CASSGSGASYEQYF	.	TRBJ2-7	TRBV5-5	.
TGTGTCAGTAGTCCAGGGGGCCCAGATACGCAGTATTTT	CVSSPGGPDTQYF	.	TRBJ2-3	TRBV19	TRBD1
TGTGCCAGCCGACTATCAGGGTACTCCTACGAGCAGTACTTC	CASRLSGYSYEQYF	.	TRBJ2-7	TRBV6-6	.
TGTGCCAGCAGTTACTCAATAGCGGGGGGTCATCTAGAGACCCAGTACTTC	CASSYSIAGGHLETQYF	few	TRBJ2-5	TRBV6-5	TRBD2
TGTGCCATCAGTGAGTCCCAGCGGGGGGGCACAGATACGCAGTATTTT	CAISESQRGGTDTQYF	.	TRBJ2-3	TRBV10-3	TRBD2
TGTGCCAGCAGCTCTAGCGGGGGAGAGCACCAAGAGACCCAGTACTTC	CASSSSGGEHQETQYF	.	TRBJ2-5	TRBV9	TRBD2
TGTGCCAGCAGCCGCGCTTTCTCTGGGGCCAACGTCCTGACTTTC	CASSRAFSGANVLTF	many	TRBJ2-6	TRBV7-9	.
TGTGCCAGCAGCCTACACAGGAGGGACAGCTACAATGAGCAGTTCTTC	CASSLHRRDSYNEQFF	.	TRBJ2-1	TRBV7-6	.
TGTGCCAGCAGTTACCAACAGCTTAACTATGGCTACACCTTC	CASSYQQLNYGYTF	.	TRBJ1-2	TRBV6-2/TRBV6-3	.